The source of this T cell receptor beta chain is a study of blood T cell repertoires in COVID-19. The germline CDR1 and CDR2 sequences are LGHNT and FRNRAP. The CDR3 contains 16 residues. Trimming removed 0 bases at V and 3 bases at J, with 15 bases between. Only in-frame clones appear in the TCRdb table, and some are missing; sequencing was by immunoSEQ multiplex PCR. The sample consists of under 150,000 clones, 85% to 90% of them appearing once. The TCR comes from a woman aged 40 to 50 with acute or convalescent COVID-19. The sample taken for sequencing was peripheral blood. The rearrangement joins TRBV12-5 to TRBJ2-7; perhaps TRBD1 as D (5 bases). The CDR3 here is CASGLVFDSGDYEQYF. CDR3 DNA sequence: TGTGCTAGTGGTTTGGTATTTGACAGTGGGGACTACGAGCAGTACTTC.